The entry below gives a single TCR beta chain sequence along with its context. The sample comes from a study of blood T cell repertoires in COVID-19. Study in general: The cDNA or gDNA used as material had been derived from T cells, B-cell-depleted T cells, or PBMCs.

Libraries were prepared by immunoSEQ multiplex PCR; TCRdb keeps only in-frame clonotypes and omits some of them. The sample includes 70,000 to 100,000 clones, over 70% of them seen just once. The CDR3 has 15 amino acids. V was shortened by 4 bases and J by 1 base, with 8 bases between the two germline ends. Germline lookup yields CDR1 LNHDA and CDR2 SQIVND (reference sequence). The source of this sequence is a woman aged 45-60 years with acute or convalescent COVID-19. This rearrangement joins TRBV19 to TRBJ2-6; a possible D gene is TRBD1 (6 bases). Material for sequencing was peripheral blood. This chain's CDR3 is CASSNGQSGANVLTF. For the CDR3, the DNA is TGTGCCAGTAGTAACGGACAGTCTGGGGCCAACGTCCTGACTTTC.